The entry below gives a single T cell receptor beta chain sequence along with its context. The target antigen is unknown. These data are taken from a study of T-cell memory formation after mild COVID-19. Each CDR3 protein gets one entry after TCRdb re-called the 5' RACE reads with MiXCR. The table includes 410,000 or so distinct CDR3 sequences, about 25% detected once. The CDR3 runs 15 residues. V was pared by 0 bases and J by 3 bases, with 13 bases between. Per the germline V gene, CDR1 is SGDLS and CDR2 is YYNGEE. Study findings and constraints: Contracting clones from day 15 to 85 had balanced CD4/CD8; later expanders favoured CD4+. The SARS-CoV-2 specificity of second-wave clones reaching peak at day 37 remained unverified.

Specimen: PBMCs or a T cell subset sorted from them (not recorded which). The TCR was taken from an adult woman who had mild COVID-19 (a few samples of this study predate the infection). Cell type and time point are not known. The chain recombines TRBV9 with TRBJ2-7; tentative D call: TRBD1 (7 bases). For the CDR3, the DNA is TGTGCCAGCAGCGTAGAGGGGCAGGGGGGCTACGAGCAGTACTTC. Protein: CASSVEGQGGYEQYF.